This TCR beta chain was documented in a study of cytomegalovirus exposure and HLA in healthy donors. Notes on the study in general: Testing in vitro showed three CMV-associated chains specific for CMV antigens. The tendency of first-cohort TCR clusters to co-occur in the 120 validation repertoires was identified by a subsequent analysis. Some TCR beta chains (over 150 of them) were listed as cytomegalovirus-associated.

Sequenced by immunoSEQ multiplex PCR; TCRdb stores in-frame clones only, minus some. Of 250,000 or so clones in the sample, about 90% are singletons; the top ten hold around 13%. The CDR3 consists of 14 residues. CDR1 SEHNR and CDR2 FQNEAQ come from the germline V gene (reference sequence). Trimming left V 0 bases short and J 12 bases short, with 15 bases between. Concerning this clone: Its matching antigen is unknown.

The V gene is TRBV7-9, the J gene TRBJ2-1; D tentatively fits TRBD1 or TRBD2 (6 bases each). The sequence came from a man in his late teens or twenties in good health and CMV-seropositive. Sequenced: PBMCs. DNA for the CDR3: TGTGCCAGCAGCTTAGCAGGCTACGGGGGCTTGCAGTTCTTC. Its protein is CASSLAGYGGLQFF.